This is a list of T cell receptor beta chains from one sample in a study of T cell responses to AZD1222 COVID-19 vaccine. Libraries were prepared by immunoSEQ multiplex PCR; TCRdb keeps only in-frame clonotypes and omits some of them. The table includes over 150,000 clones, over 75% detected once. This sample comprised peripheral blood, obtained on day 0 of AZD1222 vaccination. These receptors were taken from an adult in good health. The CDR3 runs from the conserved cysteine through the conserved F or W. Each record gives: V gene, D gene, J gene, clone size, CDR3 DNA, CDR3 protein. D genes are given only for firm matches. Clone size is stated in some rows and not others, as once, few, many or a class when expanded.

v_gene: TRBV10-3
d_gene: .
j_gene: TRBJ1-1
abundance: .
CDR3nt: TGTGCCATCAGTGGGACAGCTAGTACAATGAACACTGAAGCTTTCTTT
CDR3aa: CAISGTASTMNTEAFF

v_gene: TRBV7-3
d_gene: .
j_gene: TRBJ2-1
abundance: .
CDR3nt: TGTGCCAGCAGCTTAAAGGGAGGGGGCGGTGAGCAGTTCTTC
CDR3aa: CASSLKGGGGEQFF

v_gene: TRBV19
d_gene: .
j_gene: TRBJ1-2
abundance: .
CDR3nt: TGTGCCAGTAGTAGGCAGCCCAGCAACTATGGCTACACCTTC
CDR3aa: CASSRQPSNYGYTF

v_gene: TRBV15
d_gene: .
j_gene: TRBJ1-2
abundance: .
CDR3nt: TGTGCCACCCAATATCCCGGGGACTATGGCTACACCTTC
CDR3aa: CATQYPGDYGYTF

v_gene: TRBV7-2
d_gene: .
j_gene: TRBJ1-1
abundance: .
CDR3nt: TGTGCCAGCAGCTTTAAGAGAGGGGAGAAAGCTTTCTTT
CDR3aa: CASSFKRGEKAFF

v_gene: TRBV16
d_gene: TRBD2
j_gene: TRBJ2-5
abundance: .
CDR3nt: TGTGCCAGCAGCCCCCGCGGGGGGACCCAAGAGACCCAGTACTTC
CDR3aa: CASSPRGGTQETQYF

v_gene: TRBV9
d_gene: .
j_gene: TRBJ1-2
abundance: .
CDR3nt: TGTGCCTCCCGACGAGAGGGGGGTGGCTATGGCTACACCTTC
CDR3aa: CASRREGGGYGYTF

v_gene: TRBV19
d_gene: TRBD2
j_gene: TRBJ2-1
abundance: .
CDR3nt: TGTGCCAGTAAGAGCGGGATCAATGAGCAGTTCTTC
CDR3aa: CASKSGINEQFF

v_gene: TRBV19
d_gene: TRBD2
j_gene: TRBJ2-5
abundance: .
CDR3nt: TGTGCCAGTAGTATGGAAAGGCTAGCGGGGAGAGAGACCCAGTACTTC
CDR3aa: CASSMERLAGRETQYF

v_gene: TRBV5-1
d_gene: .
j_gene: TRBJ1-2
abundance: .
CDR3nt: TGCGCCAGCAGTTTGTCGCAGGGAGACTATGGCTACACCTTC
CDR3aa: CASSLSQGDYGYTF

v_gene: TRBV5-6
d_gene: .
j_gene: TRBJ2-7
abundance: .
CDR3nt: TGTGCCAGCAGCCTCCCCTACAGGGAGTCCCTCTCCTACGAGCAGTACTTC
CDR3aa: CASSLPYRESLSYEQYF

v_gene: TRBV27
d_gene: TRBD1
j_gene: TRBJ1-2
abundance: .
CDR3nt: TGTGCCAGCAGGCCCGGGACAGGGGCTGGCTACACCTTC
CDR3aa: CASRPGTGAGYTF

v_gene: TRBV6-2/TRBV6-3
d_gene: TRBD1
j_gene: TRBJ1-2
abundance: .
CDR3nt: TGTGCCAGCAGTAGGGGAGGACAGGCATTCAATGGCTACACCTTC
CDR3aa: CASSRGGQAFNGYTF

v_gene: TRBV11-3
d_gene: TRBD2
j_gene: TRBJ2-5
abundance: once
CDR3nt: TGTGCCAGCAGCTTCGGGAGCGGGGGTCTACAAGAGACCCAGTACTTC
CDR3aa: CASSFGSGGLQETQYF

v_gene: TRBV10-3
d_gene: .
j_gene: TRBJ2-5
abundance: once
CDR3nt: TGTGCCATCAGTGGGACCCTAACGGAGACCCAGTACTTC
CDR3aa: CAISGTLTETQYF

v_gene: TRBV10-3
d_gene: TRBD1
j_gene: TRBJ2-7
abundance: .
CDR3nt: TGTGCCATCAGTGAGGGGGACAGGGGGCAGGTCGGGGAGCAGTACTTC
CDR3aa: CAISEGDRGQVGEQYF

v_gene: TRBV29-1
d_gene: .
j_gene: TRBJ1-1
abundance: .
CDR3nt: TGCAGCGTTGACTCCCAGGGGATGATGAACACTGAAGCTTTCTTT
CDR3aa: CSVDSQGMMNTEAFF

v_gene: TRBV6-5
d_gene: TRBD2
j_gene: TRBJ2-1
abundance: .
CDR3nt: TGTGCCAGCACCTCCCGCGGGGGGGATAATGAGCAGTTCTTC
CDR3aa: CASTSRGGDNEQFF

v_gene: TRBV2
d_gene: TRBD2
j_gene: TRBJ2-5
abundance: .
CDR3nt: TGTGCCAGCATTAGGACTAGCGGGCGGCGGAACCAAGAGACCCAGTACTTC
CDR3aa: CASIRTSGRRNQETQYF

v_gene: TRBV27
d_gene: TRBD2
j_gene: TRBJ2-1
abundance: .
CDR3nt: TGTGCCAGCAGTTTTTCTGGGACTAGCATTAACTCCTACAATGAGCAGTTCTTC
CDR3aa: CASSFSGTSINSYNEQFF

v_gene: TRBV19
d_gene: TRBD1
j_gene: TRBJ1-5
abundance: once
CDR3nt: TGTGCCAGCAGAGGGGGACAGCTAGATCAGCCCCAGCATTTT
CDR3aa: CASRGGQLDQPQHF

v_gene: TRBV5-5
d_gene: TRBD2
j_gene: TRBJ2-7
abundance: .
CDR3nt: TGTGCCAGCAGCTTAGACGGGGGAGGGAATCCCACCTACGAGCAGTACTTC
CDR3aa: CASSLDGGGNPTYEQYF

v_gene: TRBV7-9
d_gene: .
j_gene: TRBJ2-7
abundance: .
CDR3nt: TGTGCCAGCAGCCTTGGGCGGAACGAGCAGTACTTC
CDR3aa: CASSLGRNEQYF

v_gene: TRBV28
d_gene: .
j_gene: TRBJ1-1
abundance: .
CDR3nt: TGTGCCAGCAGCCTACAGGGAAGTGTCGCTGAAGCTTTCTTT
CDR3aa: CASSLQGSVAEAFF

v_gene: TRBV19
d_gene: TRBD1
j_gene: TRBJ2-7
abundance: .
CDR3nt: TGTGCCAGTAGTTCCCGGGGACAGGGTTCCTACGAGCAGTACTTC
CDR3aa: CASSSRGQGSYEQYF

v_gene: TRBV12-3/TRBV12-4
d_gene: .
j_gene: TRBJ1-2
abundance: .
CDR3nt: TGTGCCAGCAGTTTTTACGATGGCTACACCTTC
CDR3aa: CASSFYDGYTF

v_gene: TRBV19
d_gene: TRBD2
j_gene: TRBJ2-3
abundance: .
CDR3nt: TGTGCCAGTAGTATTAGGCGGGGGGGCACAGATACGCAGTATTTT
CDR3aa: CASSIRRGGTDTQYF

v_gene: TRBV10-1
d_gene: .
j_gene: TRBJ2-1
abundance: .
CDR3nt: TGCGCCAGCAGTGAGGGACTTTTGAATGAGCAGTTCTTC
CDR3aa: CASSEGLLNEQFF

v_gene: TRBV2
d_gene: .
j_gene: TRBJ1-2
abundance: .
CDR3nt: TGTGCCAGCAGTGATTCGGAGGGCGACTATGGCTACACCTTC
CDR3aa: CASSDSEGDYGYTF

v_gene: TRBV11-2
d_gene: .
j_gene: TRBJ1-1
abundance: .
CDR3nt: TGTGCCAGCAGCTTAGGCGAGTCAGGGGCGGCTTTCTTT
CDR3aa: CASSLGESGAAFF

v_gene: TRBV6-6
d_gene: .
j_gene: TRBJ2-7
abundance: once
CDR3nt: TGTGCCAGCAACCACGACAGGAGCTCCTACGAGCAGTACTTC
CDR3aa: CASNHDRSSYEQYF

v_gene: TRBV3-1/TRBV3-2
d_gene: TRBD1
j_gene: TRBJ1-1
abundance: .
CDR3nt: TGTGCCAGCAGCCCGACAGGGAACTCTGAAGCTTTCTTT
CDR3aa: CASSPTGNSEAFF

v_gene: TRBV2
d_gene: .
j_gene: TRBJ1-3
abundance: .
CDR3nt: TGTGCCAGCAGTGAAGGAGGCCCCTTGAGCTCTGGAAACACCATATATTTT
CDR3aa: CASSEGGPLSSGNTIYF

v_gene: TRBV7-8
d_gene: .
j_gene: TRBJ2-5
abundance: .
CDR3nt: TGTGCCAGCAGCTTACTACAGGGGAGGGGAGTGGGGTACCAAGAGACCCAGTACTTC
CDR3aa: CASSLLQGRGVGYQETQYF

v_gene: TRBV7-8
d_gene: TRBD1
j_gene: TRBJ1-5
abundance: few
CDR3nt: TGTGCCAGCAGCTTAGCGCAGCGTGTTTGGACAGGGTTTAGCAATCAGCCCCAGCATTTT
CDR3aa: CASSLAQRVWTGFSNQPQHF